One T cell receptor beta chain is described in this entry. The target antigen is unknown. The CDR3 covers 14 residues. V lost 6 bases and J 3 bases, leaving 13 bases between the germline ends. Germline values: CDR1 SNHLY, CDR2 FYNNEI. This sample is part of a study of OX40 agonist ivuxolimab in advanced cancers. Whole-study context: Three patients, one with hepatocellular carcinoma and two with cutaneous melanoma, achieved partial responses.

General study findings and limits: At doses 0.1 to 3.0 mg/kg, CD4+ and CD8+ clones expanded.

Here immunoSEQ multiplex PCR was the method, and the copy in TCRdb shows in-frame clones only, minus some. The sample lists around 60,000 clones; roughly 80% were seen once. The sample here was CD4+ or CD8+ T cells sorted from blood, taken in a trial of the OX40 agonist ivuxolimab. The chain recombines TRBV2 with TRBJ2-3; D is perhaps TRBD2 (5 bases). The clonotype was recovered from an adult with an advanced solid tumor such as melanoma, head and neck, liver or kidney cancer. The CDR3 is CASRMGVGTDTQYF. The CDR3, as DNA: TGTGCCAGCAGAATGGGAGTAGGGACAGATACGCAGTATTTT.